Below are 10 T cell receptor beta chains sequenced from a single sample in a study of blood T cell repertoires in COVID-19. Sequencing used immunoSEQ multiplex PCR; TCRdb keeps in-frame clones, though not all of them. The sample holds some 140,000 clones, around four fifths seen once. Sequenced material: peripheral blood. These receptors were taken from a man aged 55 to 70 who had recovered from COVID-19.

This clone was found a few times. CDR3 amino acids: CASSPGAGGLIGELFF. Here the CDR3 DNA reads TGTGCCAGCAGCCCGGGAGCGGGAGGGCTCATCGGGGAGCTGTTTTTT. This chain joins TRBV5-4 and TRBJ2-2; the match to TRBD2 covers 10 bases. The CDR3 totals 16 residues. After removal of 4 bases from V and 7 bases from J, the junction contained 10 bases not matched to a gene. Germline V gene data show CDR1 as SGHNT and CDR2 as YYREEE (reference sequence).

V and J are TRBV25-1 and TRBJ2-1; 9 positions match TRBD1. The trim removed 2 bases at V and 6 bases at J, leaving 5 bases unmatched. This CDR3 has 15 residues. Germline V gene data show CDR1 as MGHDK and CDR2 as SYGVNS. CDR3 coding DNA: TGTGCCAGCAGTGAAACAGGGGGCGCGATCAATGAGCAGTTCTTC. Translation: CASSETGGAINEQFF.

The rearrangement joins TRBV3-1 (or the pseudogene TRBV3-2) to TRBJ1-1, with D possibly being TRBD1 (6 bases). Germline-derived CDR1 and CDR2 are LGHDT and YNNKEL (reference sequence). There are 14 residues in the CDR3. V shed 4 bases and J shed 2 bases, with 11 bases lying between them. The CDR3, as DNA: TGTGCCAGCAGCCCAAAGACAGGTAACACTGAAGCTTTCTTT. Translating it yields CASSPKTGNTEAFF.

DNA of the CDR3: TGTGCCAGCCTCCTCGGGTTTTTT. Protein product: CASLLGFF. This rearrangement joins TRBV19 to TRBJ1-4; unclear D gene. Germline CDR1 reads LNHDA; CDR2 reads SQIVND (reference sequence). Trimming left V 9 bases short and J 16 bases short, with 9 bases between. This CDR3 spans 8 amino acids.

CDR3 coding DNA: TGTGCCAGCAGCGTAGCGGACAGGGTTCGGTCACCCCTCCACTTT. Translation gives CASSVADRVRSPLHF. The chain recombines TRBV9 with TRBJ1-6; 8 nucleotides match TRBD1. Trimming took 0 bases from V and 10 from J; bases not matched to a gene: 6. Per germline, CDR1 SGDLS and CDR2 YYNGEE. The CDR3 extends over 15 amino acids.

V usage is TRBV18 and J usage is TRBJ2-1; 10 nucleotides align to TRBD1. This CDR3 region has 13 residues. The ends lost 3 bases at V and 7 bases at J; junction bases unmatched: 0. The germline V gene encodes CDR1 KGHSH and CDR2 LQKENI. The CDR3, as DNA: TGTGCCAGCTCACCGGGACAGGGGAATGAGCAGTTCTTC. Its translation is CASSPGQGNEQFF.

The chain recombines TRBV19 with TRBJ2-3; possible D gene TRBD2, 5 bases. This CDR3 region has 14 residues. Germline-derived CDR1 and CDR2 are LNHDA and SQIVND (reference sequence). The V end lost 7 bases, the J end lost 3 bases, and 14 bases lay between the germline ends. The CDR3 nucleotides read TGTGCCAGTAAAAAGGACCGAGGGACAGATACGCAGTATTTT. Protein product: CASKKDRGTDTQYF.

V gene TRBV30 combines with J gene TRBJ1-1, with D perhaps TRBD1 (6 bases). The germline V gene has CDR1 GTSNPN and CDR2 SVGIG (reference sequence). Trimming took off 1 base at V and 7 bases at J, with 19 bases between the two ends. The CDR3 has 15 amino acids. CDR3 residues: CAWSGHSGGRDEAFF. The CDR3 DNA is TGTGCCTGGAGTGGCCACAGCGGGGGGCGAGATGAAGCTTTCTTT.

This chain joins TRBV14 and TRBJ2-1, with 10 bases lining up with TRBD2. The CDR3 extends over 14 amino acids. In germline, CDR1 is SGHDN, CDR2 FVKESK. Germline trimming cut 6 bases from V and 8 bases from J; bases unmatched to any gene: 7. In DNA, the CDR3 is TGTGCCAGCAGGTCCTCTAGCGGGAGTGATGAGCAGTTCTTC. This gives the protein CASRSSSGSDEQFF.

J is TRBJ2-7 and V is TRBV4-1, with a tentative D call TRBD1 (6 bases). This CDR3 contains 17 residues. V shed 2 bases and J shed 2 bases, with 19 bases lying between them. Germline assignment: CDR1 MGHRA and CDR2 YSYEKL. The CDR3 nucleotides read TGCGCCAGCAGCCAACAGGGGACCGCAAAACCCCCCTACGAGCAGTACTTC. Protein product: CASSQQGTAKPPYEQYF.